A single sample is the source of the 17 T cell receptor beta chains below, sequenced in a study of cytotoxic CD8 clonotypes in ibrutinib-treated CLL. The repertoire was sequenced with immunoSEQ multiplex PCR; TCRdb's copy has only in-frame clones and lacks some. The sample includes under 200,000 clones, 70% to 85% of them seen just once. The specimen comprised PBMCs, sampled after 12 months of ibrutinib treatment. These receptors all stem from a human donor with chronic lymphocytic leukemia.

V gene TRBV18 combines with J gene TRBJ2-3, with TRBD2 matching over 8 bases. J was trimmed by 5 bases and V by 1 base; bases with no gene match: 8. The CDR3 consists of 16 residues. Germline-derived CDR1 and CDR2 are KGHSH and LQKENI. CDR3 coding DNA: TGTGCCAGCTCACCACTAGCGGGGTTCGTCGAAGATACGCAGTATTTT. Its protein is CASSPLAGFVEDTQYF. The entire variable domain, with the rest obtained from reference TRBV18 and TRBJ2-3, is as follows: NAGVMQNPRHLVRRRGQEARLRCSPMKGHSHVYWYRQLPEEGLKFMVYLQKENIIDESGMPKERFSAEFPKEGPSILRIQQVVRGDSAAYFCASSPLAGFVEDTQYFGPGTRLTVL.

The V gene is TRBV4-3, the J gene TRBJ2-1; 10 nucleotides line up with TRBD2. Germline values: CDR1 LGHNA, CDR2 YSLEER. This CDR3 spans 15 amino acids. Trimming cost V 1 base and J 6 bases; bases outside gene matches: 3. For the CDR3, the DNA is TGCGCCAGCAGCCAAGGGACTAGCGGACTCAATGAGCAGTTCTTC. Protein sequence: CASSQGTSGLNEQFF.

This chain links TRBV28 with TRBJ2-7, with 7 bases fitting TRBD1. Per the germline V gene, CDR1 is MDHEN and CDR2 is SYDVKM. The J segment lost 1 base and the V segment lost 6 bases, leaving 6 bases of the junction unmatched. This CDR3 region has 14 residues. The CDR3 reads CASRRTGRSYEQYF. CDR3 nucleotides: TGTGCCAGCAGACGGACAGGAAGATCCTACGAGCAGTACTTC. Using reference TRBV28 and TRBJ2-7 for the parts outside the CDR3, the full variable domain is DVKVTQSSRYLVKRTGEKVFLECVQDMDHENMFWYRQDPGLGLRLIYFSYDVKMKEKGDIPEGYSVSREKKERFSLILESASTNQTSMYLCASRRTGRSYEQYFGPGTRLTVT.

This chain uses TRBV5-1 with TRBJ2-7; D gene unclear. Trimming took 0 bases from V and 3 from J, leaving 7 bases between them. The CDR3 spans 13 residues. CDR1 and CDR2 (germline): SGHRS, YFSETQ. CDR3 loop: CASSLDGIYEQYF. The CDR3 region has the DNA TGCGCCAGCAGCTTGGACGGCATCTACGAGCAGTACTTC.

CDR3 amino acids: CASSPRDGGLTYEQYF. The CDR3 DNA reads TGTGCCAGCTCACCAAGGGATGGGGGCTTGACCTACGAGCAGTACTTC. The V call is TRBV18, the J call TRBJ2-7, with a tentative D call TRBD1 (6 bases). This CDR3 has 16 amino acids. V was pared by 2 bases and J by 2 bases, with 16 bases between. CDR1 is KGHSH and CDR2 is LQKENI in the germline V gene.

The CDR3 loop reads CASSYRLSYEQYF. CDR3 nucleotide sequence: TGTGCCAGCAGTTACAGGCTTTCCTACGAGCAGTACTTC. The chain recombines TRBV27 with TRBJ2-7; a possible D gene is TRBD1 (5 bases). This CDR3 region has 13 residues. Trimming took off 4 bases at V and 1 base at J, with 8 bases between the two ends. Germline CDR1 MNHEY, CDR2 SMNVEV (reference sequence).

In the case of this clone: Germline is not matched at one junction end, which may reflect a read error. The chain joins TRBV5-4 to TRBJ2-7; 10 nucleotides align to TRBD1. The CDR3 runs 14 residues. CDR1 SGHNT and CDR2 YYREEE come from the germline V gene (reference sequence). CDR3 coding DNA: TGCGCCAGCAGCCAAGGGACAGGGGACTACGAGCAGTACTTC. Encoded protein: CASSQGTGDYEQYF.

CDR3 in amino acids: CASSLAGQTLSTGELFF. The DNA for the CDR3 is TGTGCCAGCAGCTTGGCCGGGCAGACCCTCTCTACCGGGGAGCTGTTTTTT. The chain is built from TRBV5-5 and TRBJ2-2; D is unclear. The CDR3 is 17 residues long. Trimming shortened V by 0 bases and J by 5 bases, and 17 bases separated the two germline ends. The germline gives CDR1 SGHKS, CDR2 YYEKEE (reference sequence).

The chain employs TRBV2 and TRBJ1-1; 7 bases match TRBD1. The CDR3 is made up of 12 amino acids. Germline CDR1 and CDR2: SNHLY and FYNNEI. V was clipped by 1 base and J by 7 bases; unmatched bases: 0. This chain's CDR3 is CASSEGDSEAFF. As DNA, the CDR3 is TGTGCCAGCAGTGAAGGGGACAGTGAAGCTTTCTTT.

The chain combines TRBV28 with TRBJ1-1; D not certain. V was cut by 7 bases and J by 4 bases, with 10 bases left in between. Germline V gene data show CDR1 as MDHEN and CDR2 as SYDVKM. The CDR3 totals 12 residues. The CDR3 DNA reads TGTGCCAGCACGGTGGGGAGCACTGAAGCTTTCTTT. Translation: CASTVGSTEAFF.

For the CDR3, the DNA is TGTGCCAGTACCATCGGAGGCAGGGGCTCAAAAGCTTTCTTT. This codes for CASTIGGRGSKAFF. The V gene is TRBV19, the J gene TRBJ1-1; D possibly corresponds to TRBD1 (6 bases). Germline-derived CDR1 and CDR2 are LNHDA and SQIVND (reference sequence). Trimming removed 7 bases from V and 9 bases from J, with 21 bases in between. The CDR3 contains 14 residues.

V is TRBV19 and J is TRBJ1-1; TRBD1 is a possible D gene (5 bases). The germline gives CDR1 LNHDA, CDR2 SQIVND (reference sequence). Trimming took 9 bases from V and 11 from J, leaving 16 bases between them. CDR3 length equals 11 residues. This chain's CDR3 is CASGEVGPAFF. Written as DNA, the CDR3 is TGTGCCAGCGGAGAAGTGGGGCCGGCTTTCTTT.

J is TRBJ2-7 and V is TRBV7-3, with TRBD1 matching 10 bases. This CDR3 contains 14 residues. J was trimmed by 2 bases and V by 5 bases; bases with no gene match: 3. Germline assignment: CDR1 SGHTA and CDR2 FQGTGA. The CDR3 sequence: CASSPGQGAYEQYF. The CDR3 DNA reads as TGTGCCAGCAGCCCCGGACAGGGGGCCTACGAGCAGTACTTC.

The rearrangement uses TRBV15 and TRBJ1-3; possibly TRBD1 for D (5 bases). Per germline, CDR1 LNHNV and CDR2 YYDKDF (reference sequence). The CDR3 covers 16 residues. Trimming left V 0 bases short and J 0 bases short, with 9 bases between. The CDR3 nucleotides are TGTGCCACCAGCAGAGAAGGGACGATCTCTGGAAACACCATATATTTT. Protein: CATSREGTISGNTIYF. The full variable domain, completed using reference TRBV15 and TRBJ1-3, is DAMVIQNPRYQVTQFGKPVTLSCSQTLNHNVMYWYQQKSSQAPKLLFHYYDKDFNNEADTPDNFQSRRPNTSFCFLDIRSPGLGDTAMYLCATSREGTISGNTIYFGEGSWLTVV.

This chain joins TRBV27 and TRBJ1-6, with D hard to call. Germline CDR1 reads MNHEY; CDR2 reads SMNVEV (reference sequence). The ends were cut back, 5 bases at V and 8 bases at J, with 22 bases in the middle. This CDR3 contains 17 residues. As DNA, the CDR3 is TGTGCCAGCAGTCCGACTGGCAGCCCAAAACCTTATTCACCCCTCCACTTT. Its translation is CASSPTGSPKPYSPLHF.

This clone appeared once. The chain links TRBV7-8 to TRBJ1-5; TRBD1 aligns across 9 bases. J gave up 2 bases and V 3 bases, and 2 bases lay outside the gene matches. The CDR3 loop spans 15 amino acids. Germline V gene sequence: CDR1 SGHVS, CDR2 FQNEAQ. The CDR3 spells CASSFRDRGNQPQHF. CDR3 bases: TGTGCCAGCAGCTTCCGGGACAGGGGCAATCAGCCCCAGCATTTT.

The chain employs TRBV9 and TRBJ2-4; maybe TRBD1 (5 bases). V dropped 3 bases and J dropped 1 base, with 11 bases sitting between them. The germline V gene encodes CDR1 SGDLS and CDR2 YYNGEE. CDR3 size: 15 residues. The CDR3 loop reads CASSAAGIAKNIQYF. CDR3 DNA sequence: TGTGCCAGCAGCGCTGCAGGGATTGCCAAAAACATTCAGTACTTC.